One and the same sample provided the 9 T cell receptor beta chains below, sequenced in a study of blood T cell repertoires in COVID-19. Assay: immunoSEQ multiplex PCR; the TCRdb copy retains only in-frame clones and omits some. The data contain more than 100,000 clones, over 65% of them singletons. The specimen was peripheral blood. These receptor sequences come from a human donor in a cohort sampled during active COVID-19.

The chain is built from TRBV6-2 or TRBV6-3 and TRBJ1-3; D gene unclear. Trimming left V 0 bases short and J 0 bases short, with 9 bases between. Germline V gene data show CDR1 as MNHEY and CDR2 as SVGEGT. The CDR3 length is 16 residues. As DNA, the CDR3 is TGTGCCAGCAGTTACTCGAACCTATTCTCTGGAAACACCATATATTTT. Amino acids: CASSYSNLFSGNTIYF.

The chain couples TRBV9 to TRBJ2-5; a weak D match, TRBD2 (6 bases). Germline V gene lookup returns CDR1 SGDLS and CDR2 YYNGEE. The CDR3 covers 14 residues. Trimming pared 0 bases from V and 1 base from J, leaving 7 bases between. CDR3 loop: CASSVGDSQETQYF. CDR3 nucleotides: TGTGCCAGCAGCGTAGGGGACTCCCAAGAGACCCAGTACTTC.

The chain carries TRBV3-1 (or the pseudogene TRBV3-2) and TRBJ2-7, with TRBD1 as a possible D gene (7 bases). This CDR3 has 13 residues. CDR1 is LGHDT and CDR2 is YNNKEL in the germline V gene (reference sequence). The V end was cut by 1 base, the J end by 7 bases, with 11 bases between. CDR3 bases: TGTGCCAGCAGCCAAGCAGGGGGGAGTGAGCAGTACTTC. This translates into CASSQAGGSEQYF.

CDR3 in amino acids: CASSQDRANYGYTF. As DNA, the CDR3 is TGCGCCAGCAGCCAAGACCGGGCTAACTATGGCTACACCTTC. J is TRBJ1-2 and V is TRBV4-3; D gene ambiguous. The germline gives CDR1 LGHNA, CDR2 YSLEER. V lost 0 bases and J lost 0, with 5 bases in between. The length of the CDR3 is 14 residues.

The V gene is TRBV18, the J gene TRBJ1-2; unclear D gene. The ends were cut back, 3 bases at V and 7 bases at J, with 18 bases in the middle. CDR1 is KGHSH and CDR2 is LQKENI in the germline V gene. CDR3 size: 15 residues. CDR3 nucleotides: TGTGCCAGCTCACCGCCGGTCAGTCCGAGGATTGGCTACACCTTC. Amino acid sequence: CASSPPVSPRIGYTF.

This CDR3 reads CASRRASYNEQFF. In nucleotides, the CDR3 is TGTGCCAGCAGGAGGGCCTCCTACAATGAGCAGTTCTTC. This chain uses TRBV7-9 with TRBJ2-1; a possible D gene is TRBD2 (5 bases). The V gene's germline CDR1 is SEHNR and CDR2 FQNEAQ (reference sequence). Trimming took 6 bases from V and 0 from J, leaving 6 bases between them. The CDR3 consists of 13 residues.

The V call is TRBV5-1, the J call TRBJ2-7; maybe TRBD2 (6 bases). Germline V CDR1 and CDR2: SGHRS, YFSETQ. This CDR3 comprises 13 residues. Trimming took off 4 bases at V and 3 bases at J, with 11 bases between the two ends. This CDR3 reads CASSNQGGYEQYF. DNA for the CDR3: TGCGCCAGCAGCAACCAGGGAGGCTACGAGCAGTACTTC.

The chain couples TRBV11-3 to TRBJ1-1, with a possible D match to TRBD1 (5 bases). V lost 5 bases and J lost 11, with 21 bases in between. The germline gives CDR1 SGHNT, CDR2 YENEEA. The CDR3 extends over 14 amino acids. In DNA, the CDR3 is TGTGCCAGCAGCATAGGGGCTGGGCCTCCTACGGCTTTCTTT. Translating gives CASSIGAGPPTAFF.

This sequence joins TRBV12-3 or TRBV12-4 and TRBJ1-5, with no clear D. Trimming removed 1 base from V and 5 bases from J, with 6 bases in between. The CDR3 has 13 residues. CDR3 sequence: CASSLDSDQPQHF. The DNA for the CDR3 is TGTGCCAGCAGTTTAGATTCCGATCAGCCCCAGCATTTT.